The T cell receptor beta chain described here comes from a study of cytomegalovirus exposure and HLA in healthy donors. Healthy bone marrow donors made up the donors. The V gene lost 0 bases and the J gene lost 1 base, with 10 bases spanning the gap. Germline loops: CDR1 SGHRS, CDR2 YFSETQ. CDR3 length equals 15 residues. Comment on this clone: The antigen remains undetermined.

PCR primers comprised 60 Vbeta and 13 Jbeta primers. The data were produced by immunoSEQ multiplex PCR, yet TCRdb's version contains in-frame clones alone and is incomplete. This sample has 150,000 to 200,000 clones, with roughly 72% found just once. The study's findings and limits: In a later analysis, HLA-associated TCR beta chains were more clonally expanded than equally common others. TCR association rates varied by HLA locus in a later analysis, with DRB1 highest and HLA-C lowest. A link between a missense DCLRE1C variant and TCR beta V- and J-gene trimming emerged from a later analysis.

The sequenced sample consisted of PBMCs. This TCR was recovered from a man aged 40-55 years in good health and CMV-seronegative. This chain uses TRBV5-1 with TRBJ1-1, with a possible D match to TRBD1 (6 bases). The CDR3 region is CASSLVVTGNTEAFF. The DNA for the CDR3 is TGCGCCAGCAGCTTGGTCGTGACAGGGAACACTGAAGCTTTCTTT.